A single sample is the source of the 11 T cell receptor beta chains below, sequenced in a study of tumor-infiltrating lymphocytes in primary liver carcinoma. Blood RNA originated from unsorted whole blood, with germline DNA additionally extracted. Researchers generated TCR beta cDNA from roughly 500 ng of total RNA, relying on a constant-region primer. Investigators got TCR beta libraries out of three nested multiplex PCR rounds, done with slightly modified ARM-PCR. Forward primers for TRBV1-TRBV30 and a C-beta reverse primer served the first two PCR rounds, at 10 cycles each. TCRdb redid the calling of the multiplex PCR reads with MiXCR, one entry per CDR3 protein. The sample has 310,000 or so distinct CDR3 sequences, around 60% seen once. Sequencing input: peripheral blood. The receptors were gathered from a man between 40 and 49 years old with primary liver carcinoma and hepatitis B virus infection.

This clonotype was observed once. The junction differs from germline at one of its ends, possibly a read error. The genes are TRBV7-9 and TRBJ1-4; D might be TRBD1 (5 bases). The CDR3 is 16 residues long. Germline V gives CDR1 SEHNR, CDR2 FQNEAQ (reference sequence). CDR3 amino acids: CASSLVSGRDNEKVFF. The CDR3 DNA sequence: TGTGCCAGCAGCTTAGTTTCGGGACGAGATAATGAAAAAGTGTTTTTT.

This clonotype was seen repeatedly, ten times or more. The rearrangement links TRBV4-3 to TRBJ1-1; D not certain. Germline CDR1 and CDR2: LGHNA and YSLEER. The CDR3 loop spans 14 amino acids. V was cut by 3 bases and J by 7 bases, with 15 bases left in between. The CDR3 is CASSQERYGSEAFF. The CDR3 DNA reads as TGCGCCAGCAGCCAGGAAAGATATGGGAGTGAAGCTTTCTTT.

Many counts were recorded for this clonotype. The chain recombines TRBV4-1 with TRBJ1-6; D may be TRBD1 (5 bases). The CDR3 spans 16 residues. Trimming left V 4 bases short and J 1 base short, with 11 bases between. Germline assignment: CDR1 MGHRA and CDR2 YSYEKL. This CDR3 reads CASSRDPASYNSPLHF. The CDR3, as DNA: TGCGCCAGCAGCCGGGACCCGGCGTCCTATAATTCACCCCTCCACTTT.

CDR3 residues: CASSLDPGTPYEQYF. The CDR3 DNA is TGTGCCAGCAGCTTGGACCCTGGAACTCCCTACGAGCAGTACTTC. The rearrangement links TRBV5-4 to TRBJ2-7; D is uncertain. The length of the CDR3 is 15 residues. Deletions cut 0 bases from V and 2 bases from J, with 12 bases between. The germline V gene has CDR1 SGHNT and CDR2 YYREEE (reference sequence).

A few counts support this clonotype. Just one base apart from a much larger clone, this may be a read error. The chain uses TRBV11-2 and TRBJ1-2; D remains ambiguous. The CDR3 extends over 14 amino acids. Germline values: CDR1 SGHAT, CDR2 FQNNGV. V lost 1 base and J 6 bases, leaving 12 bases between the germline ends. The CDR3 sequence: CASSLVGGDHGYTF. The CDR3 DNA sequence: TGTGCCAGCAGCTTAGTTGGCGGGGATCATGGCTACACCTTC.

The rearrangement links TRBV7-6 to TRBJ2-1, with a weak D call TRBD1 (5 bases). CDR1 and CDR2 from the germline V gene are SGHVS and FNYEAQ. CDR3 length equals 14 residues. The V end was cut by 1 base, the J end by 8 bases, with 12 bases between. Here the CDR3 reads CASSLDQGGDEQFF. The CDR3 nucleotides read TGTGCCAGCAGCTTAGATCAGGGCGGCGATGAGCAGTTCTTC.

The chain uses TRBV11-2 and TRBJ1-1; tentative D call: TRBD1 (5 bases). This CDR3 has 14 amino acids. Trimming cost V 4 bases and J 2 bases, with 11 bases left between them. The V gene's germline CDR1 is SGHAT and CDR2 FQNNGV. For the CDR3, the DNA is TGTGCCAGCAGCTCGGGGCAGTTCAACACTGAAGCTTTCTTT. It yields the protein CASSSGQFNTEAFF.

The J gene is TRBJ2-5, the V gene TRBV11-2; 10 nucleotides match TRBD2. Germline V gives CDR1 SGHAT, CDR2 FQNNGV. The CDR3 loop spans 15 amino acids. Trimming removed 5 bases from V and 2 bases from J; junction bases left unmatched: 5. Here the CDR3 reads CASSTQAGGQETQYF. The CDR3, as DNA: TGTGCCAGCAGCACACAAGCGGGAGGGCAAGAGACCCAGTACTTC.

Regarding this clonotype: Relative to the germline gene, one junction end is altered; a read error may explain this. The chain carries TRBV6-5 and TRBJ2-1, with TRBD2 identical over 8 bases. CDR3 length: 11 amino acids. Germline CDR1 and CDR2: MNHEY and SVGAGI. The CDR3 sequence: CASGSGGEQLF. For the CDR3, the DNA is TGTGCCAGCGGGAGCGGGGGTGAGCAGCTCTTC.

With regard to this clonotype: This may arise from a read error, as a much more abundant clone is one base away. CDR3 nucleotide sequence: TGTGCCAGCAATTTAACAGGTTACACTGAAGCTTTCTTT. Protein sequence: CASNLTGYTEAFF. The chain has TRBV12-3 or TRBV12-4 and TRBJ1-1, with D perhaps TRBD1 (5 bases). The CDR3 consists of 13 residues.

The chain couples TRBV6-5 to TRBJ2-7; 8 bases fit TRBD2. The CDR3 has 14 amino acids. Germline CDR1 is MNHEY and CDR2 is SVGAGI. The CDR3 is CVSSAGTSNREQYV. DNA for the CDR3: TGTGTCAGCAGTGCCGGGACTAGTAATCGCGAGCAGTACGTC.